A single sample is the source of the 27 T cell receptor beta chains below, sequenced in a study of Ad26.COV2.S vaccination and SARS-CoV-2 variants. As to treatment: roughly 20 received Ad26.COV2.S at low or high dose, single or two shots; several received placebo; per-sample allocation not given. Sampling took place 63 days after the first vaccine or placebo injection. Only in-frame clones appear in the TCRdb table, and some are missing; sequencing was by immunoSEQ multiplex PCR. The sample has some 330,000 clones; roughly 90% are singletons. The specimen was peripheral blood, collected in a trial of Ad26.COV2.S vaccine versus placebo. These receptor sequences come from a person between 18 and 65 years old who received the Ad26.COV2.S COVID-19 vaccine or a placebo.

The chain has TRBV6-2 or TRBV6-3 and TRBJ1-2; no clear D. The CDR3 consists of 12 residues. Trimming took 0 bases from V and 1 from J, leaving 0 bases between them. Germline V gives CDR1 MNHEY, CDR2 SVGEGT. The CDR3 nucleotides read TGTGCCAGCAGTTACTCTAACTATGGCTACACCTTC. As protein: CASSYSNYGYTF.

The rearrangement uses TRBV7-2 and TRBJ1-2; perhaps TRBD1 as D (5 bases). This CDR3 spans 15 amino acids. Trimming shortened V by 3 bases and J by 4 bases, and 15 bases separated the two germline ends. Germline V gene data show CDR1 as SGHTA and CDR2 as FQGNSA. The CDR3: CASSFEGLFGYGYTF. The CDR3, as DNA: TGTGCCAGCAGCTTTGAGGGGCTATTTGGCTATGGCTACACCTTC.

The chain joins TRBV5-5 to TRBJ1-2; D is possibly TRBD1 (5 bases). V was clipped by 0 bases and J by 8 bases, with 11 bases between them. The CDR3 consists of 13 residues. Germline V gene data show CDR1 as SGHKS and CDR2 as YYEKEE (reference sequence). This CDR3 is CASSLGGAWGYTF. The CDR3, as DNA: TGTGCCAGCAGCTTGGGCGGGGCGTGGGGCTACACCTTC.

The chain is built from TRBV3-1 (or the pseudogene TRBV3-2) and TRBJ2-1; a weak D match, TRBD2 (5 bases). The CDR3 is made up of 15 amino acids. Germline assignment: CDR1 LGHDT and CDR2 YNNKEL (reference sequence). V lost 2 bases and J lost 6, with 14 bases in between. The CDR3 loop is CASSQPRSGSNEQFF. In DNA, the CDR3 is TGTGCCAGCAGCCAACCGCGGTCGGGAAGCAATGAGCAGTTCTTC.

The chain links TRBV30 to TRBJ2-2; a possible D gene is TRBD1 (5 bases). Germline lookup yields CDR1 GTSNPN and CDR2 SVGIG (reference sequence). This CDR3 spans 13 amino acids. V gave up 2 bases and J gave up 5 bases, with 9 bases separating them. The CDR3 sequence is CAWSFRVTGELFF. CDR3 in DNA: TGTGCCTGGAGTTTCAGGGTGACCGGGGAGCTGTTTTTT.

The rearrangement links TRBV4-2 to TRBJ2-7; 8 positions agree with TRBD2. CDR3 length equals 14 residues. In germline, CDR1 is LGHNA, CDR2 YNFKEQ. Trimming removed 4 bases from V and 6 bases from J; junction bases left unmatched: 8. CDR3 bases: TGTGCCAGCAGCCCCGGACTAGCTTCGGGCGAGCAGTACGTC. Translated: CASSPGLASGEQYV.

The V call is TRBV6-2 or TRBV6-3, the J call TRBJ1-6; the D is unclear. The germline CDR1 and CDR2 sequences are MNHEY and SVGEGT. V gave up 2 bases and J gave up 10 bases, with 12 bases separating them. The CDR3 loop spans 14 amino acids. The CDR3 loop reads CASSYLGVWSPLHF. Written as DNA, the CDR3 is TGTGCCAGCAGTTACCTAGGAGTTTGGTCACCCCTCCACTTT.

The chain couples TRBV4-1 to TRBJ1-5; TRBD1 matches at 7 bases. The germline gives CDR1 MGHRA, CDR2 YSYEKL. This CDR3 region has 15 residues. With V trimmed by 0 bases and J by 7 bases, 6 bases remained unmatched. The CDR3 here is CASSQDPTGIQPQHF. CDR3 nucleotide sequence: TGCGCCAGCAGCCAAGATCCGACAGGGATCCAGCCCCAGCATTTT.

This rearrangement joins TRBV7-3 to TRBJ2-3; TRBD2 agrees at 11 bases. The CDR3 consists of 16 residues. Germline CDR1 and CDR2: SGHTA and FQGTGA. After removal of 3 bases from V and 5 bases from J, the junction contained 7 bases not matched to a gene. The CDR3 spells CASSLIAGGPLDTQYF. CDR3 nucleotide sequence: TGTGCCAGCAGCTTGATAGCGGGAGGGCCACTAGATACGCAGTATTTT.

The J gene is TRBJ1-2, the V gene TRBV6-5; unclear D gene. CDR3 length: 14 residues. CDR1 and CDR2 from the germline V gene are MNHEY and SVGAGI. The V and J ends lost 7 bases and 4 bases respectively, with 16 bases between them. CDR3 nucleotide sequence: TGTGCCAGCACCTCCTTGAGGCTTTCCTATGGCTACACCTTC. It is translated as CASTSLRLSYGYTF.

This chain connects TRBV5-1 to TRBJ1-1; D is undetermined. Germline CDR1 and CDR2: SGHRS and YFSETQ. This CDR3 has 14 amino acids. Trimming took off 2 bases at V and 6 bases at J, with 14 bases between the two ends. The CDR3 region has the DNA TGCGCCAGCAGCTTTGGGCCTTTGAGCGCTGAAGCTTTCTTT. Its translation is CASSFGPLSAEAFF.

This clone was recorded once. The chain joins TRBV7-9 to TRBJ1-1; D may be TRBD1 (5 bases). This CDR3 comprises 15 residues. CDR1 is SEHNR, CDR2 FQNEAQ, per germline (reference sequence). V lost 4 bases to trimming and J lost 0 bases, with 12 bases between them. The CDR3 reads CASSWDGGMNTEAFF. The CDR3 DNA is TGTGCCAGCAGCTGGGATGGGGGGATGAACACTGAAGCTTTCTTT.

This chain connects TRBV7-2 to TRBJ1-2; weak D call: TRBD1 (5 bases). The CDR3 length is 14 residues. Trimming took off 7 bases at V and 6 bases at J, with 18 bases between the two ends. Germline V gene lookup returns CDR1 SGHTA and CDR2 FQGNSA. The CDR3 nucleotides read TGTGCCAGCACTTCGTCCCGGGGGTTTGATGGCTACACCTTC. Translating it yields CASTSSRGFDGYTF. The complete variable domain, with remaining parts taken from reference TRBV7-2 and TRBJ1-2, reads GAGVSQSPSNKVTEKGKDVELRCDPISGHTALYWYRQSLGQGLEFLIYFQGNSAPDKSGLPSDRFSAERTGGSVSTLTIQRTQQEDSAVYLCASTSSRGFDGYTFGSGTRLTVV.

The chain recombines TRBV19 with TRBJ1-2; D perhaps matches TRBD1 (6 bases). Germline CDR1 reads LNHDA; CDR2 reads SQIVND (reference sequence). The CDR3 has 13 amino acids. Trimming shortened V by 4 bases and J by 7 bases, and 13 bases separated the two germline ends. In nucleotides, the CDR3 is TGTGCCAGTAGTACAGGGGATTATGGTGGCTACACCTTC. The encoded protein is CASSTGDYGGYTF.

Written as DNA, the CDR3 is TGTGCCAGCAGTTCGGCGGACAGTAGCACAGATACGCAGTATTTT. Protein: CASSSADSSTDTQYF. The V call is TRBV6-5, the J call TRBJ2-3, with a possible D match to TRBD1 (6 bases). The CDR3 consists of 15 residues. Germline V gene data show CDR1 as MNHEY and CDR2 as SVGAGI. V was shortened by 4 bases and J by 0 bases, with 11 bases between the two germline ends.

J is TRBJ2-1 and V is TRBV23-1; D perhaps matches TRBD2 (5 bases). TRBV23-1 counts as an open reading frame of uncertain function. This CDR3 is built from 16 residues. With 7 bases removed from V and 0 bases from J, the gap between germline ends came to 16 bases. The CDR3, as DNA: TGCGCCAGCATAACGGCGCGGGCCCGCTCCTACAATGAGCAGTTCTTC. It specifies CASITARARSYNEQFF.

The chain uses TRBV5-1 and TRBJ2-1, with 14 bases fitting TRBD2. Per the germline V gene, CDR1 is SGHRS and CDR2 is YFSETQ. V dropped 3 bases and J dropped 7; count of bases not matched to a gene: 6. CDR3 length: 16 residues. This chain's CDR3 is CASSWPTSGGANEQFF. CDR3 nucleotides: TGCGCCAGCAGCTGGCCGACTAGCGGGGGGGCAAATGAGCAGTTCTTC. The complete variable domain, with remaining parts taken from reference TRBV5-1 and TRBJ2-1, reads KAGVTQTPRYLIKTRGQQVTLSCSPISGHRSVSWYQQTPGQGLQFLFEYFSETQRNKGNFPGRFSGRQFSNSRSEMNVSTLELGDSALYLCASSWPTSGGANEQFFGPGTRLTVL.

The chain joins TRBV10-2 to TRBJ1-5, with D unclear. Germline loops: CDR1 WSHSY, CDR2 SAAADI. The ends were cut back, 5 bases at V and 0 bases at J, with 11 bases in the middle. The CDR3 runs 15 residues. The CDR3 DNA follows: TGCGCCAGCAGTCGGACGGGTGATAGCAATCAGCCCCAGCATTTT. Encoded protein: CASSRTGDSNQPQHF.

The chain links TRBV12-5 to TRBJ1-4, with D unresolved. Germline-derived CDR1 and CDR2 are LGHNT and FRNRAP. V lost 0 bases and J 3 bases, leaving 8 bases between the germline ends. This CDR3 comprises 15 residues. This CDR3 is CASGLVEISNEKLFF. The CDR3, as DNA: TGTGCTAGTGGTTTGGTAGAGATCTCTAATGAAAAACTGTTTTTT. Full variable domain (missing parts from reference TRBV12-5 and TRBJ1-4): DARVTQTPRHKVTEMGQEVTMRCQPILGHNTVFWYRQTMMQGLELLAYFRNRAPLDDSGMPKDRFSAEMPDATLATLKIQPSEPRDSAVYFCASGLVEISNEKLFFGSGTQLSVL.

The genes are TRBV9 and TRBJ1-3; D perhaps matches TRBD1 (5 bases). CDR3 length: 16 amino acids. In germline, CDR1 is SGDLS, CDR2 YYNGEE. Trimming removed 0 bases from V and 0 bases from J, with 10 bases in between. DNA for the CDR3: TGTGCCAGCAGCGTAGTTGGGGGGAGCTCTGGAAACACCATATATTTT. Amino acids: CASSVVGGSSGNTIYF. The variable domain in full, completed from reference TRBV9 and TRBJ1-3, reads DSGVTQTPKHLITATGQRVTLRCSPRSGDLSVYWYQQSLDQGLQFLIQYYNGEERAKGNILERFSAQQFPDLHSELNLSSLELGDSALYFCASSVVGGSSGNTIYFGEGSWLTVV.

The CDR3 DNA is TGCGCCAGCAGCCACGGCGTTTCGACCCCACAGAACACTGAAGCTTTCTTT. Residues: CASSHGVSTPQNTEAFF. The gene calls are TRBV5-1 and TRBJ1-1; no firm D call. CDR1 and CDR2 (germline): SGHRS, YFSETQ. Between the trimmed V and J ends, which lost 4 bases and 1 base, there was a span of 20 bases. The CDR3 is 17 residues long.

This chain links TRBV7-2 with TRBJ1-4, with 10 positions matching TRBD1. The CDR3 is 14 residues long. J gave up 5 bases and V 5 bases, and 2 bases lay outside the gene matches. The germline CDR1 and CDR2 sequences are SGHTA and FQGNSA. This CDR3 reads CASSRTGGNEKLFF. In nucleotides, the CDR3 is TGTGCCAGCAGCAGGACAGGGGGAAATGAAAAACTGTTTTTT.

The chain has TRBV29-1 and TRBJ2-1; 8 bases are a match to TRBD2. Unmatched junction bases numbered 3, after V lost 4 bases and J lost 4 bases. Germline loops: CDR1 SQVTM, CDR2 ANQGSEA. The CDR3 runs 13 residues. CDR3 in DNA: TGCAGCGTTGGACTAGCGAATTACAATGAGCAGTTCTTC. It codes for CSVGLANYNEQFF.

The sample holds a few counts of this clone. Other nucleotide sequences in the sample specify the same CDR3. The rearrangement links TRBV7-9 to TRBJ1-6; D remains ambiguous. CDR1 SEHNR and CDR2 FQNEAQ come from the germline V gene (reference sequence). The V gene lost 1 base and the J gene lost 7 bases, with 5 bases spanning the gap. There are 13 residues in the CDR3. CDR3 coding DNA: TGTGCCAGCAGCTTAGATCCGAATTCACCCCTCCACTTT. It specifies CASSLDPNSPLHF.

V usage is TRBV6-1 and J usage is TRBJ2-3; D gene ambiguous. Germline V gives CDR1 MNHNS, CDR2 SASEGT. CDR3 length: 15 residues. The germline V and J ends were trimmed by 3 bases and 2 bases, with 12 bases remaining between them. The DNA for the CDR3 is TGTGCCAGCAGTGATGCAAGGAAATCCACAGATACGCAGTATTTT. Its translation is CASSDARKSTDTQYF.

CDR3 DNA: TGTGCCAGCAGTCTAATCCCGAACCTACGAACAAGCTATGGCTACACCTTC. Its protein is CASSLIPNLRTSYGYTF. This rearrangement joins TRBV6-6 to TRBJ1-2; no clear D gene. The ends were cut back, 5 bases at V and 4 bases at J, with 23 bases in the middle. This CDR3 region has 17 residues. The germline V gene encodes CDR1 MNHNY and CDR2 SVGAGI (reference sequence).

The chain joins TRBV18 to TRBJ1-6; D may be TRBD1 (5 bases). The CDR3 has 14 residues. The V and J ends lost 6 bases and 7 bases respectively, with 13 bases between them. The germline V gene has CDR1 KGHSH and CDR2 LQKENI. CDR3 bases: TGTGCCAGCTCCTCCAGTGACAGCAATTCACCCCTCCACTTT. Translation: CASSSSDSNSPLHF.